This T cell receptor beta chain was identified in a study of T-cell memory formation after mild COVID-19. TCRdb reprocessed the 5' RACE reads via MiXCR and lists one record per CDR3 protein. This table holds about 210,000 distinct CDR3 sequences, roughly a tenth found once. The table lists this clonotype with a few counts. The antigen is unknown. Trimming pared 7 bases from V and 1 base from J, leaving 20 bases between. The CDR3 length is 16 residues. CDR1 SQVTM and CDR2 ANQGSEA come from the germline V gene. Notes on the study in general: Clones contracting over day 15 to 85 were CD4/CD8 balanced, with later expanders leaning CD4+.

The V call is TRBV29-1, the J call TRBJ1-3; D is possibly TRBD1 (5 bases). Sequenced material: PBMCs or a T cell subset sorted from them (not recorded which). The sequence derives from a man younger than 35 who had mild COVID-19 (a few samples of this study predate the infection). Cell type and time point are not known. The CDR3 region is CSARPPAGPSGNTIYF. CDR3 bases: TGCAGCGCCCGACCCCCAGCAGGGCCTTCTGGAAACACCATATATTTT.